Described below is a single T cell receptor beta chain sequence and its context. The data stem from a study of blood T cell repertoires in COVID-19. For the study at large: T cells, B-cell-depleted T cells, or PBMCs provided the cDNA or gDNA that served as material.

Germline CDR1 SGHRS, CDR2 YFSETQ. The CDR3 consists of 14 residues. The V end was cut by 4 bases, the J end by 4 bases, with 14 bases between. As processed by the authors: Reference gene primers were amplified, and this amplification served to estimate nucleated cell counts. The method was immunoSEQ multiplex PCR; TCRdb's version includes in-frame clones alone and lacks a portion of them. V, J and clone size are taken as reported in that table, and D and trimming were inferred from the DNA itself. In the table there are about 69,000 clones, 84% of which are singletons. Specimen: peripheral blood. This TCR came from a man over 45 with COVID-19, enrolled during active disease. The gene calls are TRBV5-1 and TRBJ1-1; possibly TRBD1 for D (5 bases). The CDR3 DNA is TGCGCCAGCAGCCCCAGGGATACGGGCACTGAAGCTTTCTTT. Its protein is CASSPRDTGTEAFF.